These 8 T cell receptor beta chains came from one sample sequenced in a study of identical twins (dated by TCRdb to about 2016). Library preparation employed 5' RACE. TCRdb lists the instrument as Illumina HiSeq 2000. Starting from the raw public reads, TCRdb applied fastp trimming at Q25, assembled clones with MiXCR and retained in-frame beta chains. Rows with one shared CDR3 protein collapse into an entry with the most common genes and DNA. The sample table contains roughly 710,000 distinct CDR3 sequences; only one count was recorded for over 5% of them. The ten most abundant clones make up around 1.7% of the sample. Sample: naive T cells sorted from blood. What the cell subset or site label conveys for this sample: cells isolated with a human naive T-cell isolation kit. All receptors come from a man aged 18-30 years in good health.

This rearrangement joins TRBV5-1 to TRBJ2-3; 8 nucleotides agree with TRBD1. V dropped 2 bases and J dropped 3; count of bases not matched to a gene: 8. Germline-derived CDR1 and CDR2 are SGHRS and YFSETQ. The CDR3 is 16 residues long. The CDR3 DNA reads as TGCGCCAGCAGCTTTGGGACAGGACAACTTACAGATACGCAGTATTTT. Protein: CASSFGTGQLTDTQYF. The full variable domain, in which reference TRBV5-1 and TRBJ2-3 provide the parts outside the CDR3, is KAGVTQTPRYLIKTRGQQVTLSCSPISGHRSVSWYQQTPGQGLQFLFEYFSETQRNKGNFPGRFSGRQFSNSRSEMNVSTLELGDSALYLCASSFGTGQLTDTQYFGPGTRLTVL.

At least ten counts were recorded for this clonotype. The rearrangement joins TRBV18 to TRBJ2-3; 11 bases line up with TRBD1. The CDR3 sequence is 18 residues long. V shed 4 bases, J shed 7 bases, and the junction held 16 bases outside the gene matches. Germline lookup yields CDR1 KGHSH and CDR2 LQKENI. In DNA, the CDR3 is TGTGCCAGCTCACACCCCACACTCGGACAGGGGGCTCCGTATACGCAGTATTTT. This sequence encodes CASSHPTLGQGAPYTQYF.

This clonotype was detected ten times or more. The CDR3 loop is CASSYPRGAYGEKLFF. DNA of the CDR3: TGTGCCAGCAGTTACCCCCGGGGGGCGTATGGTGAAAAACTGTTTTTT. The rearrangement links TRBV6-5 to TRBJ1-4; D is perhaps TRBD1 (6 bases). Trimming shortened V by 2 bases and J by 7 bases, and 17 bases separated the two germline ends. The CDR3 is 16 amino acids. CDR1 and CDR2 (germline): MNHEY, SVGAGI.

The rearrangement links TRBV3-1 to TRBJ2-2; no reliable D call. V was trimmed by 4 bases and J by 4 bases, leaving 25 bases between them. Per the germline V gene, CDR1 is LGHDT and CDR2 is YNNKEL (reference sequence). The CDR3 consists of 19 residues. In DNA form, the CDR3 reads TGTGCCAGCAGCCGCAAGGCGGCCGAGTCGTGGTTCGGCACCGGGGAGCTGTTTTTT. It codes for CASSRKAAESWFGTGELFF.

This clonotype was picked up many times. For the CDR3, the DNA is TGTGCCAGCAGGGTGGGACTAGCGGGCCTCAGCTCCTACAATGAGCAGTTCTTC. It translates to CASRVGLAGLSSYNEQFF. The chain carries TRBV6-1 and TRBJ2-1; 12 nucleotides agree with TRBD2. V trimming: 6 bases; J trimming: 0 bases; junction bases outside the gene matches: 9. The CDR3 totals 18 residues. CDR1 MNHNS and CDR2 SASEGT come from the germline V gene.

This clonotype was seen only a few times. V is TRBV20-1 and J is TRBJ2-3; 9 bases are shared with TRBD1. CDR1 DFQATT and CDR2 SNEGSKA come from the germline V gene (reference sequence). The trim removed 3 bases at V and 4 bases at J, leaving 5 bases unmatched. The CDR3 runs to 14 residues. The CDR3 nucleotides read TGCAGTGCTAGCGGGGACAGGGCTCCAGATACGCAGTATTTT. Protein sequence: CSASGDRAPDTQYF.

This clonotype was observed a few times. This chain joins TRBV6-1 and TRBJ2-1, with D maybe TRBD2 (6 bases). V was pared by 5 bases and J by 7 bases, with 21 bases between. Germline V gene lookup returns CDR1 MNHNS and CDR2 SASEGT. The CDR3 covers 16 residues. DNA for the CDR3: TGTGCCAGCAGTCATCAAGAGTGGGAGGCCTCGAATGAGCAGTTCTTC. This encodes CASSHQEWEASNEQFF.

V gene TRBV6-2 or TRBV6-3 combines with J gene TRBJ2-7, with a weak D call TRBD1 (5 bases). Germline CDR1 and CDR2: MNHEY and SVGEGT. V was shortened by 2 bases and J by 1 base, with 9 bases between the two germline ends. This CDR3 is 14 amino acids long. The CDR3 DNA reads TGTGCCAGCAGTTACGCAGGGCCTTCCTACGAGCAGTACGTC. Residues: CASSYAGPSYEQYV.